The 23 T cell receptor beta chains in this list originate from one sample, sequenced in a study of identifying expanded T cells in peripheral blood. This table comes from immunoSEQ multiplex PCR, and its TCRdb copy is limited to in-frame clones, with some not included. The sample lists tens of thousands of clones, approximately 86% occurring once. The sequenced sample consisted of blood. These receptors were taken from a person aged 18 to 70 in good health.

About this clone itself: The junction differs from germline at one of its ends, possibly a read error. CDR3 amino acids: CASPPLRQGPYEQYF. As DNA, the CDR3 is TGTGCCAGCCCACCACTCCGACAGGGACCCTACGAGCAGTACTTC. The chain has TRBV18 and TRBJ2-7, with TRBD1 matching over 7 bases. Germline CDR1 is KGHSH and CDR2 is LQKENI. The CDR3 is made up of 15 amino acids.

The chain couples TRBV7-9 to TRBJ2-1; D is unclear. The germline CDR1 and CDR2 sequences are SEHNR and FQNEAQ (reference sequence). Trimming stripped 5 bases from V and 3 bases from J, with 5 bases between. The length of the CDR3 is 12 residues. The CDR3 DNA follows: TGTGCCAGCAGCCTGGGCTACAATGAGCAGTTCTTC. This sequence encodes CASSLGYNEQFF. Full variable domain (remainder filled in from reference TRBV7-9 and TRBJ2-1): DTGVSQNPRHKITKRGQNVTFRCDPISEHNRLYWYRQTLGQGPEFLTYFQNEAQLEKSRLLSDRFSAERPKGSFSTLEIQRTEQGDSAMYLCASSLGYNEQFFGPGTRLTVL.

This chain links TRBV19 with TRBJ1-1; possible D gene TRBD1, 5 bases. Deletions cut 4 bases from V and 0 bases from J, with 9 bases between. This CDR3 contains 14 residues. Germline loops: CDR1 LNHDA, CDR2 SQIVND (reference sequence). The CDR3 bases are TGTGCCAGTAGTACGGGACCGCTGAACACTGAAGCTTTCTTT. This gives the protein CASSTGPLNTEAFF.

This sequence joins TRBV9 and TRBJ2-7, with D tentatively TRBD2 (5 bases). V shed 1 base and J shed 3 bases, with 11 bases lying between them. CDR1 SGDLS and CDR2 YYNGEE come from the germline V gene. This CDR3 has 14 residues. The CDR3 is CASSVTFDYYEQYF. The CDR3, as DNA: TGTGCCAGCAGCGTAACCTTCGACTACTACGAGCAGTACTTC.

The chain recombines TRBV28 with TRBJ2-3; 10 bases fit TRBD1. The CDR3 has 16 amino acids. With V trimmed by 5 bases and J by 2 bases, 7 bases remained unmatched. Germline V CDR1 and CDR2: MDHEN, SYDVKM. The chain's CDR3 is CASSLRGTGVTDTQYF. The CDR3 DNA is TGTGCCAGCAGTCTAAGGGGGACAGGGGTCACAGATACGCAGTATTTT.

The sample holds one count of this clone. The chain is built from TRBV19 and TRBJ1-1; 7 bases map to TRBD1. CDR1 and CDR2 from the germline V gene are LNHDA and SQIVND (reference sequence). This CDR3 has 16 residues. J gave up 2 bases and V 4 bases, and 10 bases lay outside the gene matches. CDR3 DNA: TGTGCCAGTAGTACCTTCAACAGGGGACTCAACACTGAAGCTTTCTTT. As protein: CASSTFNRGLNTEAFF.

The rearrangement joins TRBV7-2 to TRBJ1-2; D uncertain. CDR3 length equals 11 residues. Germline CDR1 and CDR2: SGHTA and FQGNSA. V gave up 1 base and J gave up 8 bases, with 5 bases separating them. CDR3 region: CASSLGSGYTF. In nucleotides, the CDR3 is TGTGCCAGCAGCTTAGGAAGCGGCTACACCTTC.

This clone was counted a few times. The chain carries TRBV30 and TRBJ2-1; possibly TRBD2 for D (6 bases). Looked up from germline, CDR1 is GTSNPN and CDR2 is SVGIG (reference sequence). The CDR3 has 12 amino acids. CDR3 loop: CMAGRSYNEQFF. The CDR3 coding sequence is TGTATGGCGGGACGGAGCTACAATGAGCAGTTCTTC.

This clone was seen once. The chain employs TRBV5-1 and TRBJ1-2; 9 bases are a match to TRBD1. Germline V gives CDR1 SGHRS, CDR2 YFSETQ. The CDR3 extends over 15 amino acids. V dropped 4 bases and J dropped 0; count of bases not matched to a gene: 4. The CDR3 sequence: CASSQDRGSNYGYTF. CDR3 in DNA: TGCGCCAGCAGCCAGGACAGGGGCTCTAACTATGGCTACACCTTC.

This clone was seen just once. This chain connects TRBV27 to TRBJ2-1; 10 nucleotides agree with TRBD1. Germline CDR1 reads MNHEY; CDR2 reads SMNVEV (reference sequence). V was pared by 3 bases and J by 7 bases, with 3 bases of the junction left unmatched. The CDR3 is 14 amino acids. The CDR3 sequence is CASSLRQGANEQFF. For the CDR3, the DNA is TGTGCCAGCAGTTTGAGACAGGGGGCGAATGAGCAGTTCTTC.

Concerning this clone itself: The sample contains more than one DNA sequence encoding this CDR3. The chain combines TRBV2 with TRBJ1-5; 8 bases match TRBD1. The CDR3 contains 13 residues. Germline values: CDR1 SNHLY, CDR2 FYNNEI. V was pared by 7 bases and J by 3 bases, with 2 bases of the junction left unmatched. The DNA for the CDR3 is TGTGCCAGCACGGGACAGGTCAATCAGCCCCAGCATTTT. This gives the protein CASTGQVNQPQHF.

V gene TRBV18 combines with J gene TRBJ1-6; D ambiguous. The CDR3 has 15 residues. Germline V lookup: CDR1 KGHSH, CDR2 LQKENI. The V and J ends lost 5 bases and 2 bases respectively, with 10 bases between them. Here the CDR3 DNA reads TGTGCCAGCTCATCCCAGGACCCCTATAATTCACCCCTCCACTTT. It is translated as CASSSQDPYNSPLHF.

This chain joins TRBV2 and TRBJ1-6, with a weak D call TRBD1 (5 bases). Germline V CDR1 and CDR2: SNHLY, FYNNEI. This CDR3 contains 14 residues. The ends were cut back, 5 bases at V and 8 bases at J, with 13 bases in the middle. The CDR3 DNA reads as TGTGCCAGCAGTAGGGATCCAGGGTATTCACCCCTCCACTTT. Translated: CASSRDPGYSPLHF.

The V gene is TRBV11-2, the J gene TRBJ1-2; D gene unclear. CDR1 is SGHAT, CDR2 FQNNGV, per germline. The CDR3 runs 14 residues. V lost 0 bases and J lost 4, with 9 bases in between. The CDR3 coding sequence is TGTGCCAGCAGCTTAGATCCGGACGTCTATGGCTACACCTTC. Translating gives CASSLDPDVYGYTF.

J is TRBJ2-1 and V is TRBV4-2, with D perhaps assigned TRBD1 or TRBD2 (5 bases each). The germline CDR1 and CDR2 sequences are LGHNA and YNFKEQ. Between the trimmed V and J ends, which lost 0 bases and 9 bases, there was a span of 9 bases. The CDR3 is 13 amino acids. The CDR3 DNA reads TGTGCCAGCAGCCAAGATCTGAGGGGTGAGCAGTTCTTC. Encoded protein: CASSQDLRGEQFF.

This clone was observed at least ten times. This chain joins TRBV5-1 and TRBJ1-6, with D possibly matching TRBD1 (6 bases). Germline V gene data show CDR1 as SGHRS and CDR2 as YFSETQ. Trimming removed 0 bases from V and 5 bases from J, with 12 bases in between. This CDR3 contains 16 residues. CDR3 residues: CASSLEGGRNNSPLHF. In DNA form, the CDR3 reads TGCGCCAGCAGCTTGGAAGGGGGGCGGAATAATTCACCCCTCCACTTT.

The J gene is TRBJ1-5, the V gene TRBV5-5, with D possibly TRBD1 on 5 matching bases. V lost 2 bases and J lost 2, with 14 bases in between. There are 16 residues in the CDR3. CDR1 SGHKS and CDR2 YYEKEE come from the germline V gene (reference sequence). CDR3 protein: CASSLDPRGGNQPQHF. The DNA for the CDR3 is TGTGCCAGCAGCTTAGATCCTCGGGGGGGCAATCAGCCCCAGCATTTT.

The CDR3 is CASSLGQGRRNTIYF. In DNA, the CDR3 is TGTGCCAGCAGCTTAGGGCAGGGACGAAGAAACACCATATATTTT. The chain carries TRBV7-9 and TRBJ1-3; TRBD1 might be the D (5 bases). The CDR3 is 15 amino acids. Germline CDR1 SEHNR, CDR2 FQNEAQ (reference sequence). V was pared by 1 base and J by 5 bases, with 12 bases between.

J is TRBJ2-1 and V is TRBV7-7; perhaps TRBD1 as D (5 bases). Germline V lookup: CDR1 SSHAT, CDR2 FNYEAQ (reference sequence). The ends were cut back, 4 bases at V and 2 bases at J, with 6 bases in the middle. The CDR3 consists of 13 residues. The CDR3 spells CASSSGTYNEQFF. In DNA, the CDR3 is TGTGCCAGCAGCTCAGGGACCTACAATGAGCAGTTCTTC.

V is TRBV19 and J is TRBJ1-2; unclear D gene. Germline CDR1 LNHDA, CDR2 SQIVND (reference sequence). V was clipped by 4 bases and J by 5 bases, with 17 bases between them. This CDR3 has 15 residues. The CDR3 coding sequence is TGTGCCAGTAGTACCTATGTATCCCACGAGTATGGCTACACCTTC. This codes for CASSTYVSHEYGYTF.

V gene TRBV30 combines with J gene TRBJ1-1; possible D gene TRBD1, 6 bases. Germline-derived CDR1 and CDR2 are GTSNPN and SVGIG (reference sequence). The CDR3 has 13 residues. Between the trimmed V and J ends, which lost 2 bases and 3 bases, there was a span of 10 bases. In nucleotides, the CDR3 is TGTGCCTGGAGTAAGGGGGGGGACACTGAAGCTTTCTTT. Residues: CAWSKGGDTEAFF. Based on the CDR3 plus reference TRBV30 and TRBJ1-1, the full variable domain is SQTIHQWPATLVQPVGSPLSLECTVEGTSNPNLYWYRQAAGRGLQLLFYSVGIGQISSEVPQNLSASRPQDRQFILSSKKLLLSDSGFYLCAWSKGGDTEAFFGQGTRLTVV.

This rearrangement joins TRBV9 to TRBJ2-2; a possible D gene is TRBD1 (6 bases). The germline V gene encodes CDR1 SGDLS and CDR2 YYNGEE. Between the trimmed V and J ends, which lost 4 bases and 4 bases, there was a span of 14 bases. The CDR3 sequence is 15 residues long. Here the CDR3 reads CASSRTDMGTGELFF. CDR3 coding DNA: TGTGCCAGCAGCCGGACAGACATGGGCACCGGGGAGCTGTTTTTT.

The V and J genes are TRBV7-2 and TRBJ2-5; D uncertain. Trimming removed 2 bases from V and 2 bases from J, with 6 bases in between. The CDR3 length is 13 residues. Germline CDR1 and CDR2: SGHTA and FQGNSA. CDR3 coding DNA: TGTGCCAGCAGCTTAACGAAGCAAGAGACCCAGTACTTC. It codes for CASSLTKQETQYF.